Following are 13 T cell receptor beta chains from one sample sequenced in a study of blood T cell repertoires in COVID-19. Assay used: immunoSEQ multiplex PCR; TCRdb lists only in-frame clones, some missing. In the table there are 39,000 or so clones, roughly 92% of which are singletons. The sequenced material came from peripheral blood. These receptors came from a man in his fifties with active COVID-19.

This chain joins TRBV2 and TRBJ1-1; D is uncertain. Germline-derived CDR1 and CDR2 are SNHLY and FYNNEI. The CDR3 consists of 13 residues. V was clipped by 6 bases and J by 1 base, with 9 bases between them. CDR3 loop: CASRAGENTEAFF. The CDR3 DNA reads TGTGCCAGCAGAGCCGGGGAGAACACTGAAGCTTTCTTT.

The chain joins TRBV6-6 to TRBJ1-6; D not resolved. The V gene's germline CDR1 is MNHNY and CDR2 SVGAGI (reference sequence). There are 13 residues in the CDR3. Deletions cut 4 bases from V and 7 bases from J, with 8 bases between. Here the CDR3 reads CASSSDTNSPLHF. CDR3 coding DNA: TGTGCCAGCAGTTCTGACACCAATTCACCCCTCCACTTT.

The chain has TRBV5-4 and TRBJ2-5; 15 bases map to TRBD2. The trim removed 4 bases at V and 6 bases at J, leaving 4 bases unmatched. The CDR3 is 15 residues long. Germline V gene lookup returns CDR1 SGHNT and CDR2 YYREEE (reference sequence). The CDR3 DNA is TGTGCCAGCAGCCTGGGGACTAGCGGGGGGAAGACCCAGTACTTC. Its protein is CASSLGTSGGKTQYF.

This chain connects TRBV6-5 to TRBJ1-6; TRBD1 matches 8 bases. Germline CDR1 MNHEY, CDR2 SVGAGI. CDR3 size: 13 residues. The trim removed 7 bases at V and 9 bases at J, leaving 5 bases unmatched. CDR3 nucleotide sequence: TGTGCCAGCACAAACAGGGGGGGTTCACCCCTCCACTTT. This gives the protein CASTNRGGSPLHF.

The chain couples TRBV27 to TRBJ1-6; D gene unclear. The length of the CDR3 is 14 residues. Trimming removed 6 bases at V and 5 bases at J, with 11 bases between. Germline V gives CDR1 MNHEY, CDR2 SMNVEV (reference sequence). The CDR3 DNA sequence: TGTGCCAGCAGCCGAGGGAGAAATAATTCACCCCTCCACTTT. It translates to CASSRGRNNSPLHF.

This chain joins TRBV7-9 and TRBJ2-1, with TRBD2 as a possible D gene (6 bases). The CDR3 runs to 11 residues. Between the trimmed V and J ends, which lost 7 bases and 9 bases, there was a span of 10 bases. CDR1 is SEHNR and CDR2 is FQNEAQ in the germline V gene (reference sequence). In DNA, the CDR3 is TGTGCCAGCACCTCGGGGGTTGAGCAGTTCTTC. Its protein product is CASTSGVEQFF. Full variable domain (missing parts from reference TRBV7-9 and TRBJ2-1): DTGVSQNPRHKITKRGQNVTFRCDPISEHNRLYWYRQTLGQGPEFLTYFQNEAQLEKSRLLSDRFSAERPKGSFSTLEIQRTEQGDSAMYLCASTSGVEQFFGPGTRLTVL.

This chain links TRBV6-2 or TRBV6-3 with TRBJ2-2; D unclear. CDR1 and CDR2 (germline): MNHEY, SVGEGT. V was shortened by 0 bases and J by 3 bases, with 14 bases between the two germline ends. CDR3 size: 17 residues. Here the CDR3 DNA reads TGTGCCAGCAGTTACTCTGCCCCCCCGCAGGACACCGGGGAGCTGTTTTTT. As protein: CASSYSAPPQDTGELFF.

This sequence joins TRBV6-1 and TRBJ1-2, with D uncertain. The CDR3 is 13 amino acids. Trimming shortened V by 2 bases and J by 6 bases, and 10 bases separated the two germline ends. Germline-derived CDR1 and CDR2 are MNHNS and SASEGT. In nucleotides, the CDR3 is TGTGCCAGCAGTGAAATTTCCGGGGATGGCTACACCTTC. Translating it yields CASSEISGDGYTF.

As DNA, the CDR3 is TGTGCCAGTAGTCCCCGGGTCCTTTTCTCTGGAAACACCATATATTTT. It encodes CASSPRVLFSGNTIYF. V gene TRBV19 combines with J gene TRBJ1-3; D remains unclear. CDR1 LNHDA and CDR2 SQIVND come from the germline V gene (reference sequence). CDR3 length: 16 amino acids. V dropped 5 bases and J dropped 0 bases, with 14 bases sitting between them.

The rearrangement joins TRBV6-2 or TRBV6-3 to TRBJ1-5, with D unresolved. Germline V gives CDR1 MNHEY, CDR2 SVGEGT. V was clipped by 0 bases and J by 6 bases, with 12 bases between them. The CDR3 covers 15 residues. The CDR3, as DNA: TGTGCCAGCAGTTACTCAGGAGGGATCAGTCAGCCCCAGCATTTT. This gives the protein CASSYSGGISQPQHF.

V usage is TRBV19 and J usage is TRBJ1-2; D might be TRBD1 (5 bases). Deletions cut 2 bases from V and 5 bases from J, with 12 bases between. CDR3 length: 14 amino acids. Germline loops: CDR1 LNHDA, CDR2 SQIVND (reference sequence). CDR3 coding DNA: TGTGCCAGTAGTATATGGCAGGGCGGTTATGGCTACACCTTC. Amino acid sequence: CASSIWQGGYGYTF.

This clone was detected only once. This rearrangement joins TRBV6-2 or TRBV6-3 to TRBJ2-3; 12 positions match TRBD1. Trimming cost V 5 bases and J 1 base; bases outside gene matches: 4. From germline, CDR1 is MNHEY and CDR2 SVGEGT. CDR3 length: 16 amino acids. CDR3 amino acids: CASSPRDRGRTDTQYF. The CDR3 region has the DNA TGTGCCAGCAGTCCCCGGGACAGGGGGCGCACAGATACGCAGTATTTT.

The rearrangement links TRBV6-5 to TRBJ1-2; maybe TRBD1 (6 bases). V was pared by 6 bases and J by 0 bases, with 14 bases between. CDR1 is MNHEY, CDR2 SVGAGI, per germline. CDR3 length: 15 amino acids. CDR3 sequence: CASRPQGPPNYGYTF. DNA for the CDR3: TGTGCCAGCAGACCACAGGGACCGCCTAACTATGGCTACACCTTC.